This paragraph covers one T cell receptor beta chain sequence. The data originate from a study of blood T cell repertoires in COVID-19. Study information: Sources were T cells, B-cell-depleted T cells, or PBMCs; the material itself was cDNA or gDNA.

The V segment lost 4 bases and the J segment 3 bases; nucleotides outside the gene matches: 6. The CDR3 length is 15 residues. Germline loops: CDR1 SGHRS, CDR2 YFSETQ. Authors' processing steps: Scientists estimated how many nucleated cells there were by amplifying reference gene primers. TCRdb keeps only in-frame clones here, not all; method: immunoSEQ multiplex PCR. D and trimming were read from the DNA, whereas the V and J calls and clone size are those reported in that table. The top ten hold under 11% of the sample, which has fewer than 250,000 clones, roughly 80% seen once. Input material: peripheral blood. The rearrangement joins TRBV5-1 to TRBJ1-2; the match to TRBD1 covers 10 bases. This TCR was recovered from a woman of 80 years or more with acute or convalescent COVID-19. The CDR3 nucleotides read TGCGCCAGCAGCCCCGGGACAGGGGCTTACTATGGCTACACCTTC. Protein: CASSPGTGAYYGYTF.